These 13 T cell receptor beta chains originate from one sample sequenced in a study of T cell responses to AZD1222 COVID-19 vaccine. This table comes from immunoSEQ multiplex PCR, and its TCRdb copy is limited to in-frame clones, with some not included. The sample contains roughly 130,000 clones, around 94% of which appear only once. Source: peripheral blood, taken on day 0 of AZD1222 vaccination. These receptors all stem from an adult in good health.

The chain carries TRBV19 and TRBJ1-5; 9 nucleotides line up with TRBD1. Per germline, CDR1 LNHDA and CDR2 SQIVND (reference sequence). Trimming cost V 5 bases and J 6 bases; bases outside gene matches: 11. The CDR3 loop spans 16 amino acids. CDR3 loop: CASSLGTGYGGQPQHF. CDR3 sequence (DNA): TGTGCCAGTAGTCTCGGGACAGGGTACGGTGGTCAGCCCCAGCATTTT.

This clone was recorded once. The chain employs TRBV5-6 and TRBJ2-3; 10 nucleotides line up with TRBD2. Per the germline V gene, CDR1 is SGHDT and CDR2 is YYEEEE. V shed 0 bases, J shed 1 base, and the junction held 11 bases outside the gene matches. The CDR3 has 19 amino acids. CDR3 sequence reads: CASSLERLAGVGGTDTQYF. The CDR3 DNA is TGTGCCAGCAGCTTGGAACGTCTAGCGGGAGTCGGGGGCACAGATACGCAGTATTTT.

V gene TRBV19 combines with J gene TRBJ1-5; TRBD1 is a possible D gene (6 bases). The CDR3 extends over 13 amino acids. V was cut by 6 bases and J by 2 bases, with 8 bases left in between. Germline CDR1 reads LNHDA; CDR2 reads SQIVND (reference sequence). The CDR3 coding sequence is TGTGCCAGTAGGGGACAAGGCAATCAGCCCCAGCATTTT. This gives the protein CASRGQGNQPQHF.

This sequence joins TRBV10-2 and TRBJ2-7; D may correspond to TRBD1 or TRBD2 (5 bases each). Per germline, CDR1 WSHSY and CDR2 SAAADI. Deletions cut 8 bases from V and 0 bases from J, with 11 bases between. The CDR3 length is 13 residues. The CDR3 region is CASRDVGSYEQYF. CDR3 nucleotide sequence: TGCGCCAGCCGGGACGTCGGCTCCTACGAGCAGTACTTC.

This rearrangement joins TRBV5-6 to TRBJ2-7, with D unclear. From germline, CDR1 is SGHDT and CDR2 YYEEEE. This CDR3 is 12 amino acids long. V lost 3 bases to trimming and J lost 2 bases, with 6 bases between them. The CDR3 is CASSSHPYEQYF. The CDR3 DNA reads as TGTGCCAGCAGCTCGCACCCCTACGAGCAGTACTTC.

The chain combines TRBV9 with TRBJ2-1; 10 bases map to TRBD2. Germline lookup yields CDR1 SGDLS and CDR2 YYNGEE. V was clipped by 0 bases and J by 11 bases; unmatched bases: 8. CDR3 length: 15 amino acids. The CDR3 here is CASSVGYGLAVQQFF. In DNA, the CDR3 is TGTGCCAGCAGCGTAGGATACGGACTAGCGGTCCAGCAGTTCTTC.

The V call is TRBV11-2, the J call TRBJ1-4, with D perhaps matching TRBD1 (5 bases). Between the trimmed V and J ends, which lost 3 bases and 6 bases, there was a span of 8 bases. The germline CDR1 and CDR2 sequences are SGHAT and FQNNGV. This CDR3 has 13 residues. CDR3 protein: CASSLGTYEKLFF. The CDR3 region has the DNA TGTGCCAGCAGCTTGGGGACTTATGAAAAACTGTTTTTT.

The CDR3 is CASSPTGAPGELFF. The CDR3 bases are TGTGCCAGCAGCCCGACAGGGGCCCCCGGGGAGCTGTTTTTT. The rearrangement joins TRBV27 to TRBJ2-2; 8 bases match TRBD1. This CDR3 has 14 residues. The germline CDR1 and CDR2 sequences are MNHEY and SMNVEV (reference sequence). Trimming removed 6 bases from V and 6 bases from J; junction bases left unmatched: 6.

This chain uses TRBV19 with TRBJ2-1, with D uncertain. Trimming shortened V by 0 bases and J by 2 bases, and 11 bases separated the two germline ends. This CDR3 is 16 amino acids long. Germline V gene lookup returns CDR1 LNHDA and CDR2 SQIVND (reference sequence). DNA of the CDR3: TGTGCCAGTAGTATAGATCAGATCGGAACCTACAATGAGCAGTTCTTC. Amino acid sequence: CASSIDQIGTYNEQFF.

The chain recombines TRBV19 with TRBJ2-2, with 7 bases lining up with TRBD2. Germline CDR1 and CDR2: LNHDA and SQIVND (reference sequence). This CDR3 has 15 amino acids. V dropped 5 bases and J dropped 4; count of bases not matched to a gene: 7. In DNA, the CDR3 is TGTGCCAGTAGTGGCCTAGCGGTCCTCACCGGGGAGCTGTTTTTT. This sequence encodes CASSGLAVLTGELFF. Looking up the rest from reference TRBV19 and TRBJ2-2 gives the full variable domain: DGGITQSPKYLFRKEGQNVTLSCEQNLNHDAMYWYRQDPGQGLRLIYYSQIVNDFQKGDIAEGYSVSREKKESFPLTVTSAQKNPTAFYLCASSGLAVLTGELFFGEGSRLTVL.

The chain links TRBV30 to TRBJ1-5; no clear D. The germline V gene has CDR1 GTSNPN and CDR2 SVGIG (reference sequence). Between the trimmed V and J ends, which lost 0 bases and 0 bases, there was a span of 3 bases. The CDR3 spans 13 residues. CDR3 DNA sequence: TGTGCCTGGAGTGTATATAGCAATCAGCCCCAGCATTTT. It yields the protein CAWSVYSNQPQHF.

The chain employs TRBV13 and TRBJ2-7, with TRBD2 matching 14 bases. The V gene's germline CDR1 is PRHDT and CDR2 FYEKMQ (reference sequence). CDR3 length equals 21 residues. V shed 5 bases and J 0 bases; nucleotides not matched to a gene: 18. CDR3 DNA sequence: TGTGCCAGCAGCATCACCCCCCCGGGACTAGCGGGAGTGAGGAGCTCCTACGAGCAGTACTTC. Residues: CASSITPPGLAGVRSSYEQYF.

V usage is TRBV5-1 and J usage is TRBJ2-2, with 7 positions matching TRBD2. The CDR3 consists of 18 residues. Germline V gene lookup returns CDR1 SGHRS and CDR2 YFSETQ. J gave up 0 bases and V 7 bases, and 15 bases lay outside the gene matches. The CDR3 here is CASSRLASENPNTGELFF. The CDR3 coding sequence is TGCGCCAGCTCGAGACTAGCCAGCGAAAACCCGAACACCGGGGAGCTGTTTTTT.